These T cell receptor beta chains were read from a single sample in a study of cytomegalovirus exposure and HLA in healthy donors. The protocol was immunoSEQ multiplex PCR, while the TCRdb copy is restricted to in-frame clones and leaves out a portion. The sample contains fewer than 250,000 clones, 70% to 80% of which appear only once. Sequences were obtained from PBMCs. The source of these receptors is a girl aged 2 to 9 in good health and CMV-seronegative. The CDR3 runs from the conserved cysteine through the conserved F or W. The D gene is left open where the match is weak. Part of the rows lack a size; the others show once, few, many or a class for expanded clones.

few	TRBV13	TRBJ2-7	NA	14	CASSLSEARGEQYF
NA	TRBV2	TRBJ2-7	NA	13	CANSREGSTEQYF
NA	TRBV9	TRBJ1-1	NA	13	CASSVVDFAEAFF
NA	TRBV5-6	TRBJ2-7	NA	14	CASSLRGPGYEQYF
NA	TRBV5-6	TRBJ2-3	TRBD1	18	CASSGLTGGGWSTDTQYF
NA	TRBV14	TRBJ2-7	TRBD1	15	CASSVGTGRSYEQYF
once	TRBV11-2	TRBJ1-5	NA	13	CASSLGIGQPQHF
NA	TRBV19	TRBJ1-5	NA	15	CASSMNALRDQPQHF
NA	TRBV6-6	TRBJ2-7	TRBD1	14	CASSNRGPTYEQYF
NA	TRBV7-9	TRBJ2-7	NA	13	CSSSLSSGYEQYF
NA	TRBV5-1	TRBJ2-1	NA	14	CASSLAESYNEQFF
once	TRBV19	TRBJ2-5	TRBD2	16	CASSIRSGRGQETQYF